Listed below are T cell receptor beta chains from one sample, sequenced in a study of early T cells in non-severe SARS-CoV-2 infection. TCRdb processed the 5' RACE reads anew with MiXCR; each CDR3 protein has one entry. Found here are 85,000 to 100,000 distinct CDR3 sequences, 16% of them singletons; the top ten hold roughly 1.2%. The specimen sequenced was whole blood. These receptor sequences come from an adult who was a healthcare worker with PCR-confirmed SARS-CoV-2 infection or an uninfected control (not recorded which). CDR3s include the opening cysteine and the closing phenylalanine or tryptophan. D genes are given only for firm matches. The size of a clone is reported for some rows only, either as once, few or many, or as a class for expanded clones.

cdr3_nt: TGTGCCAGCAGTTTATACGGGAGGGCCTACGAGCAGTACTTC
cdr3_aa: CASSLYGRAYEQYF
j_call: TRBJ2-7
v_call: TRBV28
d_call: TRBD2
clone_size: .

cdr3_nt: TGTGCCAGCAGCTACGGACAGGGGGCATATGATACGCAGTATTTT
cdr3_aa: CASSYGQGAYDTQYF
j_call: TRBJ2-3
v_call: TRBV7-2
d_call: TRBD1
clone_size: few

cdr3_nt: TGCGCCAGCAGCCGGACTAAAACAGGCTTTAATGAAAAACTGTTTTTT
cdr3_aa: CASSRTKTGFNEKLFF
j_call: TRBJ1-4
v_call: TRBV4-3
d_call: .
clone_size: .

cdr3_nt: TGTGCCATCAGTGAGTGGATAACGGACGAGCAGTACTTC
cdr3_aa: CAISEWITDEQYF
j_call: TRBJ2-7
v_call: TRBV10-3
d_call: .
clone_size: .

cdr3_nt: TGCAGTGCTAGTGTGCTAGCGGGAGATCGCGCCGAGCAGTACTTC
cdr3_aa: CSASVLAGDRAEQYF
j_call: TRBJ2-7
v_call: TRBV20-1
d_call: TRBD2
clone_size: .

cdr3_nt: TGTGCCAGCAAATCCCATAGCGGGGGCCAAGAGACCCAGTACTTC
cdr3_aa: CASKSHSGGQETQYF
j_call: TRBJ2-5
v_call: TRBV27
d_call: TRBD2
clone_size: few

cdr3_nt: TGTGCCAGCAGTAAATACGGCCCCGGGACAGGGGGCACCCTGAACACTGAAGCTTTCTTT
cdr3_aa: CASSKYGPGTGGTLNTEAFF
j_call: TRBJ1-1
v_call: TRBV6-1
d_call: TRBD1
clone_size: .

cdr3_nt: TGTGCCAGCAGTCCTACGGACGGCAACTATGGCTACACCTTC
cdr3_aa: CASSPTDGNYGYTF
j_call: TRBJ1-2
v_call: TRBV7-6
d_call: .
clone_size: .

cdr3_nt: TGTGCCAGTAGTTCAAGATCGGGGACACGCTACACTGAAGCTTTCTTT
cdr3_aa: CASSSRSGTRYTEAFF
j_call: TRBJ1-1
v_call: TRBV19
d_call: .
clone_size: few

cdr3_nt: TGTGCCAGCAGTTATAGGAATCCCGAGGTCTACAATGAGCAGTTCTTC
cdr3_aa: CASSYRNPEVYNEQFF
j_call: TRBJ2-1
v_call: TRBV6-6
d_call: .
clone_size: few

cdr3_nt: TGTGCCTGGACTCAACAGGGGAATCAGCCCCAGCATTTT
cdr3_aa: CAWTQQGNQPQHF
j_call: TRBJ1-5
v_call: TRBV30
d_call: TRBD1
clone_size: many

cdr3_nt: TGTGCCAGCAGTTTTAGCGGGAGGCGGCAAGAGACCCAGTACTTC
cdr3_aa: CASSFSGRRQETQYF
j_call: TRBJ2-5
v_call: TRBV28
d_call: TRBD2
clone_size: few

cdr3_nt: TGTGCCAGCACCGGGACAGGGGTTGTGGTGAACACTGAAGCTTTCTTT
cdr3_aa: CASTGTGVVVNTEAFF
j_call: TRBJ1-1
v_call: TRBV28
d_call: TRBD1
clone_size: .

cdr3_nt: TGTGCCAGCAGTTTAGTAGCGGGGGCATACGAGCAGTACTTC
cdr3_aa: CASSLVAGAYEQYF
j_call: TRBJ2-7
v_call: TRBV27
d_call: TRBD2
clone_size: many

cdr3_nt: TGTGCCAGCAGTTTAGTGTTAGCGGGAGGTTACAATGAGCAGTTCTTC
cdr3_aa: CASSLVLAGGYNEQFF
j_call: TRBJ2-1
v_call: TRBV12-3/TRBV12-4
d_call: TRBD2
clone_size: few

cdr3_nt: TGCAGTGCTCCCGGGACTTACCTTACCTATGGCTACACCTTC
cdr3_aa: CSAPGTYLTYGYTF
j_call: TRBJ1-2
v_call: TRBV20-1
d_call: .
clone_size: many

cdr3_nt: TGTGCCAGCAGTTTTTTGGTGGCTTCCGGCGGGCCTGACCTGGGAGTCACAGATACGCAGTATTTT
cdr3_aa: CASSFLVASGGPDLGVTDTQYF
j_call: TRBJ2-3
v_call: TRBV12-3/TRBV12-4
d_call: .
clone_size: .

cdr3_nt: TGTGCCAGCAGACTAGCGCCTGCCTACGAGCAGTACTTC
cdr3_aa: CASRLAPAYEQYF
j_call: TRBJ2-7
v_call: TRBV6-2/TRBV6-3
d_call: TRBD2
clone_size: .

cdr3_nt: TGTGCCAGCAGTTGGTACAGGGCCGGGGATGAGCAGTTCTTC
cdr3_aa: CASSWYRAGDEQFF
j_call: TRBJ2-1
v_call: TRBV6-2/TRBV6-3
d_call: .
clone_size: .

cdr3_nt: TGTGCCAGCAGCTTAAGGGGTGTTACCTCCTACGAGCAGTACTTC
cdr3_aa: CASSLRGVTSYEQYF
j_call: TRBJ2-7
v_call: TRBV7-2
d_call: .
clone_size: once

cdr3_nt: TGTGCCAGCAGTTACGAAATGACAGGGGGGACCCAGTACTTC
cdr3_aa: CASSYEMTGGTQYF
j_call: TRBJ2-5
v_call: TRBV6-5
d_call: TRBD1
clone_size: few

cdr3_nt: TGTGCCAGCAGCCCGGGACAGGACACAGATACGCAGTATTTT
cdr3_aa: CASSPGQDTDTQYF
j_call: TRBJ2-3
v_call: TRBV5-4
d_call: TRBD1
clone_size: many

cdr3_nt: TGCAGCGCCGAGACAGCATGGTACCAAGAGACCCAGTACTTC
cdr3_aa: CSAETAWYQETQYF
j_call: TRBJ2-5
v_call: TRBV29-1
d_call: .
clone_size: .

cdr3_nt: TGTGCCAGCAGCGTTCGAGCGGGGGGGTACGAGCAGTACTTC
cdr3_aa: CASSVRAGGYEQYF
j_call: TRBJ2-7
v_call: TRBV9
d_call: TRBD2
clone_size: few

cdr3_nt: TGTGCCAGCAGCTTACCCCTCCCGGGCTCCTACGTTGAAGCTTTCTTT
cdr3_aa: CASSLPLPGSYVEAFF
j_call: TRBJ1-1
v_call: TRBV11-2
d_call: .
clone_size: .

cdr3_nt: TGTGCCAGCAGGGGACAGGGGAATCGATTCGGCTACACCTTC
cdr3_aa: CASRGQGNRFGYTF
j_call: TRBJ1-2
v_call: TRBV6-5
d_call: TRBD1
clone_size: .

cdr3_nt: TGTGCCAGCAGTTACGCCGGGACAGGGGCTGGCACCGGGGAGCTGTTTTTT
cdr3_aa: CASSYAGTGAGTGELFF
j_call: TRBJ2-2
v_call: TRBV6-2/TRBV6-3
d_call: TRBD1
clone_size: many

cdr3_nt: TGTGCCAGCAGCGCCGGGGGACCCCCCACAGATACGCAGTATTTT
cdr3_aa: CASSAGGPPTDTQYF
j_call: TRBJ2-3
v_call: TRBV2
d_call: .
clone_size: few

cdr3_nt: TGCAGTGCTAGAGAGCGGGACTACACCGGGACAGATACGCAGTATTTT
cdr3_aa: CSARERDYTGTDTQYF
j_call: TRBJ2-3
v_call: TRBV20-1
d_call: TRBD2
clone_size: few

cdr3_nt: TGTGCCAGCAGCTATGAAGTCTATGGCTACACCTTC
cdr3_aa: CASSYEVYGYTF
j_call: TRBJ1-2
v_call: TRBV7-9
d_call: .
clone_size: .

cdr3_nt: TGCGCCAGCGCAACCCCCATCCACGGGGAAAATGAGCAGTTCTTC
cdr3_aa: CASATPIHGENEQFF
j_call: TRBJ2-1
v_call: TRBV10-2
d_call: .
clone_size: many

cdr3_nt: TGTGCCAGCACCGACAGAACGAACACCGGGGAGCTGTTTTTT
cdr3_aa: CASTDRTNTGELFF
j_call: TRBJ2-2
v_call: TRBV9
d_call: .
clone_size: .

cdr3_nt: TGCAGTGCTAGAGATCAGTTCGGGGGCACAGATACGCAGTATTTT
cdr3_aa: CSARDQFGGTDTQYF
j_call: TRBJ2-3
v_call: TRBV20-1
d_call: .
clone_size: .

cdr3_nt: TGTGCCAGCCCTCCGAACAGGGGTTCCTACAATGAGCAGTTCTTC
cdr3_aa: CASPPNRGSYNEQFF
j_call: TRBJ2-1
v_call: TRBV28
d_call: TRBD1
clone_size: .

cdr3_nt: TGTGCCAGCACCAAATTCGGACTAGCCCCGTACAATGAGCAGTTCTTC
cdr3_aa: CASTKFGLAPYNEQFF
j_call: TRBJ2-1
v_call: TRBV5-6
d_call: TRBD2
clone_size: few

cdr3_nt: TGTGCCAGCAGCTCTGACAGGGGCAATCAGCCCCAGCATTTT
cdr3_aa: CASSSDRGNQPQHF
j_call: TRBJ1-5
v_call: TRBV5-8
d_call: TRBD1
clone_size: few

cdr3_nt: TGTGCCAGCAGTTGGAGGAGTAGCGATGAGCAGTTCTTC
cdr3_aa: CASSWRSSDEQFF
j_call: TRBJ2-1
v_call: TRBV12-3/TRBV12-4
d_call: .
clone_size: many

cdr3_nt: TGTGCCAGCACAGGACAGGGGGCAAGGACCGGGGAGCTGTTTTTT
cdr3_aa: CASTGQGARTGELFF
j_call: TRBJ2-2
v_call: TRBV2
d_call: TRBD1
clone_size: few

cdr3_nt: TGTGCCAGCAGCGCGGGGGCCGGAGCCTACAATGAGCAGTTCTTC
cdr3_aa: CASSAGAGAYNEQFF
j_call: TRBJ2-1
v_call: TRBV7-9
d_call: .
clone_size: many

cdr3_nt: TGTGCCAGCAGTGAAGTGGGGGATGCTTCTTTGGAGTTCTTC
cdr3_aa: CASSEVGDASLEFF
j_call: TRBJ2-1
v_call: TRBV25-1
d_call: .
clone_size: few